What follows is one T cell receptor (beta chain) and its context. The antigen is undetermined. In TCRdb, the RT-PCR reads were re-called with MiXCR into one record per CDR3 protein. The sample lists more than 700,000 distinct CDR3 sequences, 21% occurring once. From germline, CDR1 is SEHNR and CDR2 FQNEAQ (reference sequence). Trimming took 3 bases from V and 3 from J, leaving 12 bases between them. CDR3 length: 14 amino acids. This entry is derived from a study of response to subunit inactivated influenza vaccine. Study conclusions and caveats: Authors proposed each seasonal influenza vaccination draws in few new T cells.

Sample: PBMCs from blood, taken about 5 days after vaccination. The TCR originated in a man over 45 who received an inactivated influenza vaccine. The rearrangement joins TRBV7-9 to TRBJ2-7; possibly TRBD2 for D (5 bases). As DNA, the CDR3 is TGTGCCAGCAGCTTTGGGAGACGGGACTACGAGCAGTACTTC. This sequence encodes CASSFGRRDYEQYF.